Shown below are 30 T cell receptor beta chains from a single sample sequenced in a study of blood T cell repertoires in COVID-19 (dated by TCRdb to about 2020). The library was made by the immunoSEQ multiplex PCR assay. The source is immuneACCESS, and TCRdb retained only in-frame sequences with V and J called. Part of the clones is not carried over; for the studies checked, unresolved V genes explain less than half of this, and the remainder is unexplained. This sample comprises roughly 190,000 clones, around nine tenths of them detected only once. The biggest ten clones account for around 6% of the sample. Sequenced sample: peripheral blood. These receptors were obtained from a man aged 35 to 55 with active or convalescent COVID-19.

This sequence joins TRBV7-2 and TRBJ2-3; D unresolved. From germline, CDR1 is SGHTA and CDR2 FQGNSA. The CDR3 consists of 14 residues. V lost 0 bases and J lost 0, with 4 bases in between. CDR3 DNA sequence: TGTGCCAGCAGCTTAGCGCGGAGCACAGATACGCAGTATTTT. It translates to CASSLARSTDTQYF.

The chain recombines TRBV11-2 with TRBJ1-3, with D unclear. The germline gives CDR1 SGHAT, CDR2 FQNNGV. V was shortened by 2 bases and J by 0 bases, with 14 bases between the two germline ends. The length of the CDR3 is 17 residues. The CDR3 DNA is TGTGCCAGCAGCTTATATGAGCGGAGGAGCTCTGGAAACACCATATATTTT. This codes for CASSLYERRSSGNTIYF.

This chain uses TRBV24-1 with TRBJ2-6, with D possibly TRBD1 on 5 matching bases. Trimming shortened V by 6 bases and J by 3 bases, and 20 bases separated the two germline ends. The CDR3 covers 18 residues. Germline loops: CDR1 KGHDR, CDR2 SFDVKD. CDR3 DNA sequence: TGTGCCACCAGTTTATACGCAGGGCATCGTGATGGGGCCAACGTCCTGACTTTC. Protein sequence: CATSLYAGHRDGANVLTF.

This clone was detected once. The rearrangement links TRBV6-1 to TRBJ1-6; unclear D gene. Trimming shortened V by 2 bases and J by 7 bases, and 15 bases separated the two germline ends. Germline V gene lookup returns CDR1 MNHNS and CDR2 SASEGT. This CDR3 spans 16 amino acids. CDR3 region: CASSESAVLENSPLHF. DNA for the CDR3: TGTGCCAGCAGTGAATCTGCGGTGCTAGAGAATTCACCCCTCCACTTT.

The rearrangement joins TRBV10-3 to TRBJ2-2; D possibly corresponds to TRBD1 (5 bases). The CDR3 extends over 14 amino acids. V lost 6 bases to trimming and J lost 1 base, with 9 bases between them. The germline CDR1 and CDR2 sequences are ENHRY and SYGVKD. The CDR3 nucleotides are TGTGCCATCAGCCAGACAGTGAACACCGGGGAGCTGTTTTTT. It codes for CAISQTVNTGELFF.

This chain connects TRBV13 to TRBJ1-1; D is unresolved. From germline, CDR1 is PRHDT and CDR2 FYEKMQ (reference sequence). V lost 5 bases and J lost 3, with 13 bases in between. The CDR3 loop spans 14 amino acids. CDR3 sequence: CASSPLWRDTEAFF. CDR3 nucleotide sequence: TGTGCCAGCAGCCCTCTGTGGAGGGACACTGAAGCTTTCTTT.

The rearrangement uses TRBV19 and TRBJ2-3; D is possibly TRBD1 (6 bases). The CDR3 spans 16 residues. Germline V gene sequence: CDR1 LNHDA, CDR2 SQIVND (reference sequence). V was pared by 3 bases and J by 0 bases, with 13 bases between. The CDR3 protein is CASSIGQNPSTDTQYF. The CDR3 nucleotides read TGTGCCAGTAGTATCGGACAGAACCCTAGCACAGATACGCAGTATTTT.

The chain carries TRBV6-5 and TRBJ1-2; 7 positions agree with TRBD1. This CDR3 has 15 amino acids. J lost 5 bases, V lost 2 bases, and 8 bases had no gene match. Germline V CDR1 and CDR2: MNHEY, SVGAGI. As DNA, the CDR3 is TGTGCCAGCAGTTACAAAATGACAGGGCGGTATGGCTACACCTTC. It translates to CASSYKMTGRYGYTF.

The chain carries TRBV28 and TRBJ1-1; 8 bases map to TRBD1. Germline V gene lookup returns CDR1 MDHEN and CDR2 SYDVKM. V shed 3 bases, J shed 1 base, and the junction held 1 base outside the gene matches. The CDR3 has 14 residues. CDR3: CASSFQGANTEAFF. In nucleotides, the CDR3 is TGTGCCAGCAGTTTCCAGGGGGCGAACACTGAAGCTTTCTTT.

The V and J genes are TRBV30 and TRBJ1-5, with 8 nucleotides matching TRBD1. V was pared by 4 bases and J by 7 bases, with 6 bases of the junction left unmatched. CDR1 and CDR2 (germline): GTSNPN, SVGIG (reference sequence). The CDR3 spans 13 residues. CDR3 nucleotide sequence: TGTGCCTGGAACGACAGGGGCGAACAGCCCCAGCATTTT. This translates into CAWNDRGEQPQHF.

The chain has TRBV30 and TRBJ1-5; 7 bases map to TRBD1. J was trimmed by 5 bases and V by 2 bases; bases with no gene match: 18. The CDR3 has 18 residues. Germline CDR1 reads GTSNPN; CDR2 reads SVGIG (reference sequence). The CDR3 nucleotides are TGTGCCTGGAGTCCCTACCCACCGGACAGGATTAGATATCAGCCCCAGCATTTT. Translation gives CAWSPYPPDRIRYQPQHF.

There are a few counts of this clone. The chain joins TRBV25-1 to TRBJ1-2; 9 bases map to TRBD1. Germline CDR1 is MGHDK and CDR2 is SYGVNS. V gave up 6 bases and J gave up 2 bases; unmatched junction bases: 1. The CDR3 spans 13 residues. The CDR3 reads CASRGTGNYGYTF. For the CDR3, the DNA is TGTGCCAGCAGAGGGACAGGGAACTATGGCTACACCTTC.

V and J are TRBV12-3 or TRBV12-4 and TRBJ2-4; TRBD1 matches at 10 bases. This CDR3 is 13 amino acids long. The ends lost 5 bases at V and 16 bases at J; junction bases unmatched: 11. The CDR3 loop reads CASSNPRDRGKYF. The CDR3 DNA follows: TGTGCCAGCAGTAACCCCCGGGACAGGGGTAAATACTTC.

The CDR3 region is CASSFAVGNTIYF. The CDR3 coding sequence is TGTGCCAGCAGCTTTGCAGTTGGAAACACCATATATTTT. This sequence joins TRBV5-4 and TRBJ1-3; D not resolved. With 2 bases removed from V and 3 bases from J, the gap between germline ends came to 6 bases. The CDR3 covers 13 residues. Germline CDR1 is SGHNT and CDR2 is YYREEE (reference sequence).

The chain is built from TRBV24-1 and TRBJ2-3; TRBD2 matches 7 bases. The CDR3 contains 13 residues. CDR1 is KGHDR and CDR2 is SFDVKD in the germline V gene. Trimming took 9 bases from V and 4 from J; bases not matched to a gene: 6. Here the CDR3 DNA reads TGTGCCACCGGGGGGGGTGGCGCAGATACGCAGTATTTT. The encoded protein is CATGGGGADTQYF.

The CDR3 DNA follows: TGTGCCAGCAGCTTGGGTGGTACCGGACTACCCACCTACGAGCAGTACTTC. Residues: CASSLGGTGLPTYEQYF. The J gene is TRBJ2-7, the V gene TRBV5-4, with D tentatively TRBD2 (6 bases). Germline V gene lookup returns CDR1 SGHNT and CDR2 YYREEE (reference sequence). V was clipped by 0 bases and J by 2 bases, with 18 bases between them. This CDR3 has 17 amino acids.

The CDR3 protein is CAIKGAGPQETQYF. In nucleotides, the CDR3 is TGTGCCATCAAAGGGGCGGGGCCCCAAGAGACCCAGTACTTC. This sequence joins TRBV10-3 and TRBJ2-5, with a possible D match to TRBD2 (6 bases). V lost 7 bases and J 1 base, leaving 13 bases between the germline ends. Germline values: CDR1 ENHRY, CDR2 SYGVKD. CDR3 length: 14 residues.

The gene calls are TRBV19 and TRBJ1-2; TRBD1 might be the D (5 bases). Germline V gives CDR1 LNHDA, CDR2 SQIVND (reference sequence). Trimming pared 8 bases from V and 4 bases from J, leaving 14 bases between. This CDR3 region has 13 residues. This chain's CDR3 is CASHGGNVYGYTF. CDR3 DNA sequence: TGTGCCAGTCACGGGGGGAATGTCTATGGCTACACCTTC.

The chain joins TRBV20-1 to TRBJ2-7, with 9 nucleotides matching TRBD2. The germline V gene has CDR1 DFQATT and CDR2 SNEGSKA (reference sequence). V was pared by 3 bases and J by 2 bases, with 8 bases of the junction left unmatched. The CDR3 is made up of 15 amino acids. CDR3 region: CSASQRGVKAYEQYF. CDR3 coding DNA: TGCAGTGCTAGTCAGCGGGGGGTCAAGGCCTACGAGCAGTACTTC.

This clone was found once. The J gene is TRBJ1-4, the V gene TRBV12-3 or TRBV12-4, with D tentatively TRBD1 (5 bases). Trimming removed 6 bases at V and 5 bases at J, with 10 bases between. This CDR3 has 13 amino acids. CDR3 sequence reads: CASRGGYNEKLFF. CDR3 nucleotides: TGTGCCAGCAGGGGGGGGTACAATGAAAAACTGTTTTTT.

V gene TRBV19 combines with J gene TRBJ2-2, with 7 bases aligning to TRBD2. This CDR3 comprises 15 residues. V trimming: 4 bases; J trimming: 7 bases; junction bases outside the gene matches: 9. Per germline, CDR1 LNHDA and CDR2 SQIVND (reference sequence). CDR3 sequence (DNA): TGTGCCAGTAGTAGTCTCGGACTAGGGCACGGGGAGCTGTTTTTT. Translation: CASSSLGLGHGELFF.

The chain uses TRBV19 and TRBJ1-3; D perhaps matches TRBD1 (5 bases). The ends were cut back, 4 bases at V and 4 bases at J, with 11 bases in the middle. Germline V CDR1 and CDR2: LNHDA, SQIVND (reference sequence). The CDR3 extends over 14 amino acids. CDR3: CASSSRVTGNTIYF. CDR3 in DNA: TGTGCCAGTAGTAGCAGGGTTACAGGAAACACCATATATTTT. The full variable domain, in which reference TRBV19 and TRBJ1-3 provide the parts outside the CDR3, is DGGITQSPKYLFRKEGQNVTLSCEQNLNHDAMYWYRQDPGQGLRLIYYSQIVNDFQKGDIAEGYSVSREKKESFPLTVTSAQKNPTAFYLCASSSRVTGNTIYFGEGSWLTVV.

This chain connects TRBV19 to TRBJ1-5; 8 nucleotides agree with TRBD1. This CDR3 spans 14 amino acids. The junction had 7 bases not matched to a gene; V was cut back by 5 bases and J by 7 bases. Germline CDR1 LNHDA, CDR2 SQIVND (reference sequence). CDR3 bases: TGTGCCAGTAGTGGAGACAGGGGAGGACAGCCCCAGCATTTT. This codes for CASSGDRGGQPQHF. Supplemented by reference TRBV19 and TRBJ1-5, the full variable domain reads DGGITQSPKYLFRKEGQNVTLSCEQNLNHDAMYWYRQDPGQGLRLIYYSQIVNDFQKGDIAEGYSVSREKKESFPLTVTSAQKNPTAFYLCASSGDRGGQPQHFGDGTRLSIL.

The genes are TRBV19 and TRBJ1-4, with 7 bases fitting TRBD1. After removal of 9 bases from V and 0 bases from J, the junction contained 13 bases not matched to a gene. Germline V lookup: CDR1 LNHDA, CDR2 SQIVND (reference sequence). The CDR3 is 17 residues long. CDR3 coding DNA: TGTGCCAGCCGACCCGGGACAGTTCTTGCAACTAATGAAAAACTGTTTTTT. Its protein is CASRPGTVLATNEKLFF.

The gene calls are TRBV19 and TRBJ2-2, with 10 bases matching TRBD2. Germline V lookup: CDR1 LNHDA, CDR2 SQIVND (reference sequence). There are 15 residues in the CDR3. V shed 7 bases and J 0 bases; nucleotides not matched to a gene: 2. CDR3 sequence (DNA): TGTGCCAGTACGGGACTAGCGTCGAACACCGGGGAGCTGTTTTTT. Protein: CASTGLASNTGELFF.

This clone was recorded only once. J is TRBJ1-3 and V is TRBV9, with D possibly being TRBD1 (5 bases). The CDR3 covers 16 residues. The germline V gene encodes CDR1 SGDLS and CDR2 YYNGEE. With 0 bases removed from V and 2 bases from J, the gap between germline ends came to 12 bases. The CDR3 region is CASSVGDSLTGNTIYF. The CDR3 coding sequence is TGTGCCAGCAGCGTAGGCGACAGCCTTACTGGAAACACCATATATTTT.

The CDR3 sequence: CASSLDTFSDYEQYF. The CDR3 bases are TGTGCCAGCAGCCTCGACACTTTTAGCGACTACGAGCAGTACTTC. This chain links TRBV11-2 with TRBJ2-7; possibly TRBD2 for D (5 bases). V lost 5 bases to trimming and J lost 3 bases, with 17 bases between them. The germline CDR1 and CDR2 sequences are SGHAT and FQNNGV. This CDR3 comprises 15 residues.

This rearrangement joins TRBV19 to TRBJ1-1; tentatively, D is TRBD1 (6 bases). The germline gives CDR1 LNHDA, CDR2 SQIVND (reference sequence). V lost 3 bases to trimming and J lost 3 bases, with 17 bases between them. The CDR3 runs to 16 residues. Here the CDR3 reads CASSMGAVRVHTEAFF. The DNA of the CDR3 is TGTGCCAGTAGTATGGGGGCGGTTCGGGTCCACACTGAAGCTTTCTTT.

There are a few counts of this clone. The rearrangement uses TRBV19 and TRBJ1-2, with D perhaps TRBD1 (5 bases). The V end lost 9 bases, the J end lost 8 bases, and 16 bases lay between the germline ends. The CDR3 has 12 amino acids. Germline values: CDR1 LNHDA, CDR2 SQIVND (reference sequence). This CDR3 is CASSGTGVGYTF. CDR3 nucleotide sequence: TGTGCCAGCTCAGGGACGGGGGTAGGCTACACCTTC.

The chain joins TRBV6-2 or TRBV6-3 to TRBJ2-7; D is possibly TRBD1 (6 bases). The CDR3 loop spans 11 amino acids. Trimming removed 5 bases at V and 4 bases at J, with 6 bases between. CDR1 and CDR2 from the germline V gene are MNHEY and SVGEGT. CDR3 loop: CASSDRYEQYF. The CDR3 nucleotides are TGTGCCAGCAGTGACAGGTACGAGCAGTACTTC.